The 5 T cell receptor beta chains below all came from one sample that was sequenced in a study of T cell responses to AZD1222 COVID-19 vaccine. The assay was immunoSEQ multiplex PCR, and TCRdb's table has in-frame clones only and misses some. The sample lists about 50,000 clones, roughly 80% occurring once. The sample here was peripheral blood, taken on day 0 of AZD1222 vaccination. These receptors came from an adult in good health.

The chain carries TRBV6-5 and TRBJ1-1, with D maybe TRBD1 (5 bases). Germline V gene data show CDR1 as MNHEY and CDR2 as SVGAGI. This CDR3 spans 15 amino acids. V was pared by 2 bases and J by 2 bases, with 12 bases between. In DNA form, the CDR3 reads TGTGCCAGCAGTTACGCCGACACAGGTAACACTGAAGCTTTCTTT. This codes for CASSYADTGNTEAFF.

The V call is TRBV6-2 or TRBV6-3, the J call TRBJ1-2; a possible D gene is TRBD1 (6 bases). Trimming left V 3 bases short and J 5 bases short, with 16 bases between. This CDR3 comprises 15 residues. Germline V gene data show CDR1 as MNHEY and CDR2 as SVGEGT. CDR3 bases: TGTGCCAGCAGTTATGGGGGGCGCATGATATATGGCTACACCTTC. Its translation is CASSYGGRMIYGYTF.

V is TRBV28 and J is TRBJ1-6, with D tentatively TRBD1 (6 bases). V dropped 8 bases and J dropped 10 bases, with 15 bases sitting between them. CDR1 and CDR2 (germline): MDHEN, SYDVKM. This CDR3 spans 13 amino acids. The CDR3 nucleotides are TGTGCCAGCGGGCAGGGGTTAGGATCACCCCTCCACTTT. It yields the protein CASGQGLGSPLHF.

This clone was seen a single time. The V and J genes are TRBV6-5 and TRBJ1-5; D possibly corresponds to TRBD1 (6 bases). This CDR3 is 14 amino acids long. The V end was cut by 4 bases, the J end by 2 bases, with 9 bases between. From germline, CDR1 is MNHEY and CDR2 SVGAGI. CDR3 residues: CASSSGQRNQPQHF. CDR3 coding DNA: TGTGCCAGCAGTTCCGGACAGCGCAATCAGCCCCAGCATTTT.

CDR3: CASSQTPQGLNSPLHF. CDR3 nucleotides: TGTGCCAGCAGCCAAACTCCACAAGGCCTCAATTCACCCCTCCACTTT. This sequence joins TRBV3-1 (or the pseudogene TRBV3-2) and TRBJ1-6; D is unclear. This CDR3 is built from 16 residues. Germline assignment: CDR1 LGHDT and CDR2 YNNKEL (reference sequence). Between the trimmed V and J ends, which lost 2 bases and 7 bases, there was a span of 15 bases.